One sample yielded the 31 T cell receptor beta chains listed below, sequenced in a study of blood T cells in healthy people across ages. Using a J-beta primer mix together with a sample-barcoded 5' primer, a second PCR was run for about 6 to 12 cycles. TCRdb passed the 5' RACE reads through MiXCR, listing each CDR3 protein once. The repertoire includes more than 700,000 distinct CDR3 sequences, roughly 46% of them detected once, and roughly 18% sits in the top ten. The sample consisted of blood. The receptors come from an elderly man in good health.

This clonotype was counted ten times or more. The chain has TRBV20-1 and TRBJ2-4, with D perhaps assigned TRBD1 or TRBD2 (5 bases each). This CDR3 has 15 amino acids. Trimming cost V 5 bases and J 0 bases, with 14 bases left between them. Per the germline V gene, CDR1 is DFQATT and CDR2 is SNEGSKA (reference sequence). The CDR3 nucleotides are TGCAGTGCTTCGGGACCGCCACTAGCCAAAAACATTCAGTACTTC. It codes for CSASGPPLAKNIQYF.

This clonotype has only a few counts. The chain combines TRBV2 with TRBJ1-1; no clear D. V lost 6 bases and J lost 3, with 11 bases in between. In germline, CDR1 is SNHLY, CDR2 FYNNEI. CDR3 length: 13 residues. The CDR3 sequence is CASRGRWDTEAFF. The CDR3 nucleotides are TGTGCCAGCAGGGGGAGGTGGGACACTGAAGCTTTCTTT.

This clonotype has more than one count but fewer than ten. The chain uses TRBV10-3 and TRBJ2-7; possibly TRBD1 for D (6 bases). The CDR3 runs 14 residues. The V gene's germline CDR1 is ENHRY and CDR2 SYGVKD. V gave up 2 bases and J gave up 5 bases, with 13 bases separating them. In DNA form, the CDR3 reads TGTGCCATCAGTGAGACAGGGCCTATGGACGAGCAGTACTTC. This translates into CAISETGPMDEQYF.

This clonotype was detected only a few times. The V gene is TRBV20-1, the J gene TRBJ2-3; D may be TRBD1 (6 bases). Trimming cost V 0 bases and J 0 bases, with 13 bases left between them. The CDR3 has 16 amino acids. Germline-derived CDR1 and CDR2 are DFQATT and SNEGSKA (reference sequence). CDR3 nucleotides: TGCAGTGCTAGAGACCGAAGGACAGCGAGCACAGATACGCAGTATTTT. Protein sequence: CSARDRRTASTDTQYF.

This clonotype has just a few counts. V is TRBV18 and J is TRBJ2-1; 8 nucleotides line up with TRBD2. Germline V gene sequence: CDR1 KGHSH, CDR2 LQKENI. The trim removed 0 bases at V and 7 bases at J, leaving 2 bases unmatched. This CDR3 has 14 residues. CDR3 residues: CASSPPAGVNEQFF. The DNA of the CDR3 is TGTGCCAGCTCACCACCAGCGGGAGTGAATGAGCAGTTCTTC.

This chain connects TRBV29-1 to TRBJ2-3, with 9 bases fitting TRBD2. CDR1 and CDR2 from the germline V gene are SQVTM and ANQGSEA. V gave up 4 bases and J gave up 2 bases; unmatched junction bases: 7. The CDR3 has 15 residues. The CDR3 coding sequence is TGCAGCGTTGGGAGGACTAGCGTCTACACAGATACGCAGTATTTT. This gives the protein CSVGRTSVYTDTQYF.

The chain combines TRBV20-1 with TRBJ2-7, with 8 bases lining up with TRBD2. Germline V lookup: CDR1 DFQATT, CDR2 SNEGSKA (reference sequence). J gave up 4 bases and V 6 bases, and 8 bases lay outside the gene matches. The length of the CDR3 is 13 residues. The CDR3 sequence: CSAPQGGRYEQYF. The CDR3 DNA sequence: TGCAGTGCCCCCCAGGGCGGGAGGTACGAGCAGTACTTC.

In this sample, this clonotype turned up a few times. The chain recombines TRBV6-2 or TRBV6-3 with TRBJ2-7; 8 nucleotides match TRBD1. The CDR3 loop spans 14 amino acids. The germline gives CDR1 MNHEY, CDR2 SVGEGT. V dropped 6 bases and J dropped 4; count of bases not matched to a gene: 8. The CDR3 nucleotides read TGTGCCAGCAGAGGACAGGGAGTATTGTACGAGCAGTACTTC. Amino acids: CASRGQGVLYEQYF.

CDR3 region: CSARGTSGRYEQYF. The CDR3 coding sequence is TGCAGTGCTAGAGGTACTAGCGGGAGGTACGAGCAGTACTTC. The chain joins TRBV20-1 to TRBJ2-7, with TRBD2 matching over 12 bases. Trimming took 1 base from V and 4 from J; bases not matched to a gene: 2. CDR1 and CDR2 from the germline V gene are DFQATT and SNEGSKA (reference sequence). The CDR3 has 14 amino acids.

This CDR3 reads CASTRSAGTGHSGANVLTF. The DNA of the CDR3 is TGTGCCAGCACACGGTCTGCCGGGACAGGGCACTCTGGGGCCAACGTCCTGACTTTC. This chain links TRBV27 with TRBJ2-6; 9 nucleotides align to TRBD1. The V segment lost 7 bases and the J segment 0 bases; nucleotides outside the gene matches: 13. The CDR3 contains 19 residues. Germline CDR1 reads MNHEY; CDR2 reads SMNVEV (reference sequence).

The sample holds a few counts of this clonotype. The chain uses TRBV20-1 and TRBJ2-3; D perhaps matches TRBD1 (6 bases). The germline CDR1 and CDR2 sequences are DFQATT and SNEGSKA (reference sequence). The CDR3 runs to 15 residues. Deletions cut 7 bases from V and 1 base from J, with 18 bases between. The CDR3, as DNA: TGCAGTGGACAGGAACCGTCTGGGGGCACAGATACGCAGTATTTT. Residues: CSGQEPSGGTDTQYF.

This clonotype showed up just once. The CDR3 is CASSIPSETQYF. As DNA, the CDR3 is TGTGCCAGTAGTATACCATCCGAGACCCAGTACTTC. This sequence joins TRBV19 and TRBJ2-5; no definite D call. Germline V lookup: CDR1 LNHDA, CDR2 SQIVND (reference sequence). V was cut by 2 bases and J by 5 bases, with 6 bases left in between. The CDR3 runs 12 residues.

The CDR3 region is CASSLLTSPPATQYF. In DNA, the CDR3 is TGTGCCAGCAGTCTGTTGACTAGTCCACCCGCGACCCAGTACTTC. This chain joins TRBV6-5 and TRBJ2-7, with D possibly matching TRBD2 (6 bases). The assigned J gene may be wrong: the sequence end matches TRBJ2-5 better. From germline, CDR1 is MNHEY and CDR2 SVGAGI. CDR3 size: 15 residues.

V is TRBV29-1 and J is TRBJ2-5; tentatively, D is TRBD2 (6 bases). Germline CDR1 reads SQVTM; CDR2 reads ANQGSEA. V was shortened by 3 bases and J by 5 bases, with 13 bases between the two germline ends. The CDR3 has 13 residues. The CDR3 DNA sequence: TGCAGCGTTGAGGGACTCGTCCGCGAGACCCAGTACTTC. This translates into CSVEGLVRETQYF.

V usage is TRBV10-3 and J usage is TRBJ2-7; perhaps D is TRBD1 or TRBD2 (5 bases each). The assigned J gene may be wrong: the sequence end matches TRBJ2-5 better. The CDR3 consists of 16 residues. Germline CDR1 and CDR2: ENHRY and SYGVKD. This chain's CDR3 is CAISESTGQGRETQYF. CDR3 in DNA: TGTGCCATCAGTGAGTCGACGGGGCAAGGGCGCGAGACCCAGTACTTC.

The count of this clonotype is one. V gene TRBV5-1 combines with J gene TRBJ2-4; 8 bases are a match to TRBD2. The better agreement between TRBJ2-7 and the DNA end casts doubt on the J call. Looked up from germline, CDR1 is SGHRS and CDR2 is YFSETQ. This CDR3 has 14 residues. The CDR3 sequence: CASSASLADYEQYF. The CDR3 bases are TGCGCCAGCAGCGCCTCACTAGCGGACTACGAGCAGTACTTC.

The V and J genes are TRBV12-3 or TRBV12-4 and TRBJ2-7; D is unclear. This CDR3 comprises 14 residues. V was pared by 3 bases and J by 12 bases, with 21 bases between. CDR3 sequence (DNA): TGTGCCAGCAGTTTCGCACTCGGCCCCGAGACCCGGTACTTC. This translates into CASSFALGPETRYF.

With regard to this clonotype: The junction does not match germline at one end; this may be a read error. This sequence joins TRBV5-1 and TRBJ2-3, with no clear D. The CDR3 is 14 amino acids. Germline V gene lookup returns CDR1 SGHRS and CDR2 YFSETQ. In DNA form, the CDR3 reads TGCGCCAGCAGATTGGATACTAGCACAGATACGCAGTATTTT. This encodes CASRLDTSTDTQYF.

This clonotype has a handful of counts. The chain combines TRBV7-2 with TRBJ2-5; D possibly matches TRBD1 or TRBD2 (5 bases each). CDR3 length: 17 amino acids. CDR1 and CDR2 (germline): SGHTA, FQGNSA. The V end was cut by 3 bases, the J end by 5 bases, with 22 bases between. CDR3 DNA sequence: TGTGCCAGCAGCTTCGAGCAACTTGGGGGAGTGGTGGAGACCCAGTACTTC. Residues: CASSFEQLGGVVETQYF.

V usage is TRBV20-1 and J usage is TRBJ2-1; 10 bases fit TRBD2. J gave up 8 bases and V 0 bases, and 10 bases lay outside the gene matches. The CDR3 is 16 residues long. Looked up from germline, CDR1 is DFQATT and CDR2 is SNEGSKA (reference sequence). The DNA for the CDR3 is TGCAGTGCTAGAGATCCTAGCGGGAGTGGGTTTGATGAGCAGTTCTTC. Protein product: CSARDPSGSGFDEQFF.

This clonotype appeared a few times. The chain uses TRBV3-1 and TRBJ2-6, with 10 nucleotides matching TRBD1. Germline CDR1 is LGHDT and CDR2 is YNNKEL (reference sequence). V trimming: 4 bases; J trimming: 0 bases; junction bases outside the gene matches: 12. This CDR3 has 20 amino acids. The CDR3 DNA reads TGTGCCAGCAGCCGATACCCCGGGACAGGGGTATCCTCTGGGGCCAACGTCCTGACTTTC. Its protein is CASSRYPGTGVSSGANVLTF.

The chain uses TRBV29-1 and TRBJ2-5; 9 bases are shared with TRBD2. V trimming: 7 bases; J trimming: 1 base; junction bases outside the gene matches: 4. This CDR3 spans 13 amino acids. Germline-derived CDR1 and CDR2 are SQVTM and ANQGSEA. CDR3 sequence: CSGSGGLQETQYF. The DNA for the CDR3 is TGCAGCGGGAGCGGGGGGCTCCAAGAGACCCAGTACTTC.

J is TRBJ2-1 and V is TRBV9; tentatively, D is TRBD1 (7 bases). The CDR3 consists of 14 residues. From germline, CDR1 is SGDLS and CDR2 YYNGEE. V was shortened by 1 base and J by 7 bases, with 12 bases between the two germline ends. The CDR3 here is CASSVPGGRNEQFF. The CDR3 DNA follows: TGTGCCAGCAGCGTACCAGGGGGGCGAAATGAGCAGTTCTTC.

The CDR3 here is CASSLELAGGDNEQFF. The CDR3 bases are TGCGCCAGCAGCTTGGAACTAGCGGGAGGGGACAATGAGCAGTTCTTC. This sequence joins TRBV5-1 and TRBJ2-1; 13 bases are a match to TRBD2. The germline gives CDR1 SGHRS, CDR2 YFSETQ. This CDR3 spans 16 amino acids. V shed 0 bases, J shed 5 bases, and the junction held 2 bases outside the gene matches.

The genes are TRBV27 and TRBJ2-7; D remains unclear. The length of the CDR3 is 14 residues. The germline gives CDR1 MNHEY, CDR2 SMNVEV (reference sequence). The germline V and J ends were trimmed by 0 bases and 1 base, with 7 bases remaining between them. CDR3 region: CASSLSILSYEQYF. CDR3 nucleotide sequence: TGTGCCAGCAGTTTATCGATCCTTTCCTACGAGCAGTACTTC.

This clonotype was observed a few times. The chain links TRBV7-2 to TRBJ2-3; TRBD2 matches at 8 bases. The CDR3 loop spans 15 amino acids. V lost 3 bases to trimming and J lost 2 bases; unmatched junction nucleotides: 4. CDR1 SGHTA and CDR2 FQGNSA come from the germline V gene. The CDR3 region is CASSFDGRDTDTQYF. In DNA, the CDR3 is TGTGCCAGCAGCTTTGACGGGAGGGACACAGATACGCAGTATTTT.

This chain joins TRBV7-8 and TRBJ1-2, with 8 nucleotides matching TRBD1. The J segment lost 8 bases and the V segment lost 5 bases, leaving 7 bases of the junction unmatched. The CDR3 contains 13 residues. The germline V gene encodes CDR1 SGHVS and CDR2 FQNEAQ. As DNA, the CDR3 is TGTGCCAGCAGCGCAGACAGGGGAGTCGGCTACACCTTC. Translating gives CASSADRGVGYTF.

The V gene is TRBV29-1, the J gene TRBJ2-1; D is unresolved. Trimming cost V 2 bases and J 7 bases, with 18 bases left between them. This CDR3 comprises 15 residues. Germline CDR1 is SQVTM and CDR2 is ANQGSEA. CDR3 region: CSVERLGLYKNEQFF. The CDR3 nucleotides are TGCAGCGTTGAACGGCTTGGGCTATATAAGAATGAGCAGTTCTTC.

The rearrangement joins TRBV5-1 to TRBJ2-5; a possible D gene is TRBD2 (7 bases). Germline V gives CDR1 SGHRS, CDR2 YFSETQ. The germline V and J ends were trimmed by 4 bases and 11 bases, with 21 bases remaining between them. The CDR3 loop spans 14 amino acids. The CDR3 DNA is TGCGCCAGCAGCGTGGGGGGCAGCGGGAACAAGCAGTACTTC. Translating gives CASSVGGSGNKQYF.

V and J are TRBV29-1 and TRBJ2-3; D gene ambiguous. V was clipped by 3 bases and J by 4 bases, with 8 bases between them. The germline V gene encodes CDR1 SQVTM and CDR2 ANQGSEA. The CDR3 extends over 12 amino acids. CDR3 in amino acids: CSVDRGSDTQYF. In DNA, the CDR3 is TGCAGCGTTGACCGTGGGTCAGATACGCAGTATTTT.

This clonotype has only a few counts. This chain connects TRBV3-1 to TRBJ2-6, with TRBD1 matching 9 bases. The germline CDR1 and CDR2 sequences are LGHDT and YNNKEL (reference sequence). The V segment lost 3 bases and the J segment 2 bases; nucleotides outside the gene matches: 2. The CDR3 covers 16 residues. In DNA form, the CDR3 reads TGTGCCAGCAGCCAGAGGACAGGGGCTGGGGCCAACGTCCTGACTTTC. Protein sequence: CASSQRTGAGANVLTF.